This note documents a single TCR beta chain sequence. This record comes from a study of T cells in localized non-small cell lung cancer. The method was immunoSEQ multiplex PCR; TCRdb's version includes in-frame clones alone and lacks a portion of them. The sample has 1,100 to 1,500 clones, about 20% seen once; the top ten hold 24%. The J segment lost 5 bases and the V segment lost 10 bases, leaving 7 bases of the junction unmatched. Germline assignment: CDR1 MNHGY and CDR2 SAAAGT. The CDR3 length is 12 residues. This TCR was recovered from an older male donor with stage III squamous cell lung carcinoma. The sample here was normal lung tissue next to the tumor, taken before any cancer treatment. This chain uses TRBV6-8 with TRBJ2-7; 8 nucleotides align to TRBD1. CDR3 DNA: TGTGCCACCCGGACAGGGAGCCACGAGCAGTACTTC. This gives the protein CATRTGSHEQYF.